This TCR beta chain stems from a study of tissue T cells after allogeneic stem cell transplantation. Sample share makes this clone large (0.1 to 1%). As yet, its antigen is unknown. Other DNA sequences in the same sample also yield this CDR3. Study-level results: TCR repertoires tracked anatomic similarity, regardless of disease or transplant status. Blood and spleen captured only part of the tissue TCR repertoire.

GI sites, liver, skin and spleen were taken after median 9.75 post-mortem hours. Clones were read by immunoSEQ multiplex PCR, and TCRdb kept only the in-frame ones, dropping some. The sample lists 740 or so clones, about 42% seen once, with over 25% in the top ten. This CDR3 has 16 amino acids. Trimming removed 0 bases from V and 5 bases from J; junction bases left unmatched: 9. Germline assignment: CDR1 MGHRA and CDR2 YSYEKL. The sequence was collected from a female patient between 40 and 75 years old with steroid-refractory graft-versus-host disease after an allogeneic stem cell transplant. Some T cells may have come from the graft donor. The chain uses TRBV4-1 and TRBJ2-7; 8 positions match TRBD2. The sequencing used jejunal tissue, collected at autopsy. The CDR3: CASSQEGAGAPDEQYF. CDR3 nucleotide sequence: TGCGCCAGCAGCCAAGAGGGAGCGGGAGCCCCCGACGAGCAGTACTTC.